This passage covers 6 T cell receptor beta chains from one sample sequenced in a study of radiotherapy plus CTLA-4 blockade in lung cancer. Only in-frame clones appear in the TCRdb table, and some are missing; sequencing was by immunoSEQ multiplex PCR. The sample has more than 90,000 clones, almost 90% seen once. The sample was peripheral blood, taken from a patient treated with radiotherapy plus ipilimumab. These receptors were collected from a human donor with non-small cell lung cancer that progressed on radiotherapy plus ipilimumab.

CDR3 residues: CATSKKGGVTTEAFF. The CDR3 region has the DNA TGTGCCACCAGCAAGAAAGGGGGAGTCACCACTGAAGCTTTCTTT. This chain uses TRBV15 with TRBJ1-1; D might be TRBD1 (6 bases). This CDR3 is 15 amino acids long. Germline V gene sequence: CDR1 LNHNV, CDR2 YYDKDF (reference sequence). Between the trimmed V and J ends, which lost 4 bases and 4 bases, there was a span of 16 bases.

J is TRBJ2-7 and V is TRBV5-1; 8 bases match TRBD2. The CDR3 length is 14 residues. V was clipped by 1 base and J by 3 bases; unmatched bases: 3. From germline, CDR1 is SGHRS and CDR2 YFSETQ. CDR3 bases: TGCGCCAGCAGCTTGTCTAGCGGGTTCTACGAGCAGTACTTC. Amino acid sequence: CASSLSSGFYEQYF.

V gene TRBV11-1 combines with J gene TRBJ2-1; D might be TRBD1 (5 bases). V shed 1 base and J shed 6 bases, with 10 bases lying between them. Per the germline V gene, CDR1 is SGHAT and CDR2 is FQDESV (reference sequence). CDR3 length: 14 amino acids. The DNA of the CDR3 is TGTGCCAGCAGCTTAGATGGGGCCTCCAATGAGCAGTTCTTC. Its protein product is CASSLDGASNEQFF. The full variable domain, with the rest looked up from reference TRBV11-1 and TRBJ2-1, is EAEVAQSPRYKITEKSQAVAFWCDPISGHATLYWYRQILGQGPELLVQFQDESVVDDSQLPKDRFSAERLKGVDSTLKIQPAELGDSAMYLCASSLDGASNEQFFGPGTRLTVL.

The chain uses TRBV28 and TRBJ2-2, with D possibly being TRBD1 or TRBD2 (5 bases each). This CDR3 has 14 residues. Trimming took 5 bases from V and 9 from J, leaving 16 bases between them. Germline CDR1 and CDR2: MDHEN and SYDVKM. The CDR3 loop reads CASSANRDPRELFF. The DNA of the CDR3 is TGTGCCAGCAGTGCGAACCGGGACCCCCGGGAGCTGTTTTTT. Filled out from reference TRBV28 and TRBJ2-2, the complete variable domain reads DVKVTQSSRYLVKRTGEKVFLECVQDMDHENMFWYRQDPGLGLRLIYFSYDVKMKEKGDIPEGYSVSREKKERFSLILESASTNQTSMYLCASSANRDPRELFFGEGSRLTVL.

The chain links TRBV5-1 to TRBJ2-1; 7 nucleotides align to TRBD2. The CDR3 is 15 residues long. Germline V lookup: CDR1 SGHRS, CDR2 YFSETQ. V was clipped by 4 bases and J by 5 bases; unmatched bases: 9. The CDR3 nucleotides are TGCGCCAGCAGCCCGGGACTAACTGGCAACAATGAGCAGTTCTTC. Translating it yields CASSPGLTGNNEQFF.

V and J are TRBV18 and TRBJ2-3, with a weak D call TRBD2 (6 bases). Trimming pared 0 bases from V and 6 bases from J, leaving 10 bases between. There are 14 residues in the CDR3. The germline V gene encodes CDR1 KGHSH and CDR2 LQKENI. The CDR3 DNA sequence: TGTGCCAGCTCACCACCGTTTCGGGAGGATACGCAGTATTTT. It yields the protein CASSPPFREDTQYF.